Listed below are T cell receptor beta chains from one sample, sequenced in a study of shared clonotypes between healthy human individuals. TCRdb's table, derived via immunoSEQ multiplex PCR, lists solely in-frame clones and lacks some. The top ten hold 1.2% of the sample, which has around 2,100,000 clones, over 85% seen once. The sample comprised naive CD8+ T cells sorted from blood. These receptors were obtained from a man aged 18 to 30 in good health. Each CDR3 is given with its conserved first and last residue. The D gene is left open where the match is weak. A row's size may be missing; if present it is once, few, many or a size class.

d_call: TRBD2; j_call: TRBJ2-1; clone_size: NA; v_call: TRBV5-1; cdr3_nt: TGCGCCAGCAGCGGCGGACTAGCGGACTCCTACAATGAGCAGTTCTTC; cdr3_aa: CASSGGLADSYNEQFF
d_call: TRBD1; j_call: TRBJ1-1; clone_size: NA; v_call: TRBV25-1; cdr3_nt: TGTGCCAGCAGGGTTACAGGGGGTACCACTGAAGCTTTCTTT; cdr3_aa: CASRVTGGTTEAFF
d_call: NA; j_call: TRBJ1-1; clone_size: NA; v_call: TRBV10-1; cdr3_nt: TGCGCCAGCAGTCATCAGGGGCTGCCCACTGAAGCTTTCTTT; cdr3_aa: CASSHQGLPTEAFF
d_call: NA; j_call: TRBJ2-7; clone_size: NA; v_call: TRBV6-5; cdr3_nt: TGTGCCAGCAGTTACACGGTGGGTGAGCAGTACTTC; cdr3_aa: CASSYTVGEQYF
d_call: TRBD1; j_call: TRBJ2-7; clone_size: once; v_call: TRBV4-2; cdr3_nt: TGTGCCAGCAGCCAGCCCCCCACAGGGGCCAGATACTACGAGCAGTACTTC; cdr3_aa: CASSQPPTGARYYEQYF
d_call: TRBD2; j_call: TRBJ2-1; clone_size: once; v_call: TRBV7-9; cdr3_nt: TGTGCCAGCAGCGATAGGACTAGCGGGAGGGCCGTCACCTACAATGAGCAGTTCTTC; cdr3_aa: CASSDRTSGRAVTYNEQFF
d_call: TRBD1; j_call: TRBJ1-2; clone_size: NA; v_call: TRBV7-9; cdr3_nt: TGTGCCAGCAGCTCCTCCGGGACAGACACCTTC; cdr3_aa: CASSSSGTDTF
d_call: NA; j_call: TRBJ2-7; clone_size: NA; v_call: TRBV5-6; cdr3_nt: TGTGCCAGCAGCCCGCTTGGCTCCTACGAGCAGTACTTC; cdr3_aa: CASSPLGSYEQYF
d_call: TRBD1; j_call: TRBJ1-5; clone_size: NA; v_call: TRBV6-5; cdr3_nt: TGTGCCAGCAGTTCACGACATAAGACAGGGCAGCCCCAGCATTTT; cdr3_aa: CASSSRHKTGQPQHF
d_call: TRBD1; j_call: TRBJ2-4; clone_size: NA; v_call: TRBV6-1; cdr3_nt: TGTGCCAGCAGTGAGGGACAGGGCTACATTCAGTACTTC; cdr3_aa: CASSEGQGYIQYF
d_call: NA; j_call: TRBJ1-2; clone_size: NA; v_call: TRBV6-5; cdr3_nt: TGTGCCAGCAATCCGACAGGCGTTTATGGCTACACCTTC; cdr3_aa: CASNPTGVYGYTF
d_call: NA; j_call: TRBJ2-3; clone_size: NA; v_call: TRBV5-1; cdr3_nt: TGCGCCAGCAGCTTGGAGGCGGGCCGCACAGATACGCAGTATTTT; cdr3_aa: CASSLEAGRTDTQYF
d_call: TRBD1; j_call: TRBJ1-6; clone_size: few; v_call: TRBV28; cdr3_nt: TGTGCCAGCAGTTTCAGGGGGCTATCACCCCTCCACTTT; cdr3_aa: CASSFRGLSPLHF
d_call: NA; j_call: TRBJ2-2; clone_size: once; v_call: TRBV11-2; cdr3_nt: TGTGCCAGCAGCTTAGTTGGGGGAACCCCCACCGGGGAGCTGTTTTTT; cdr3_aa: CASSLVGGTPTGELFF
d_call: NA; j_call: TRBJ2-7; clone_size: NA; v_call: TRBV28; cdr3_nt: TGTGCCAGCAGTTCGACAGAATCCTACGAGCAGTACTTC; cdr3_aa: CASSSTESYEQYF
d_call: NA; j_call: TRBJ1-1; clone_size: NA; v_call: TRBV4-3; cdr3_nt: TGCGCCAGCAGCCAAGATGTATGGGAGTACTTGAACACTGAAGCTTTCTTT; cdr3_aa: CASSQDVWEYLNTEAFF
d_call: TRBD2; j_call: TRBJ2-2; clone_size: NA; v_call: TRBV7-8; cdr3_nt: TGTGCCAGCAGCTCGAGCGGGGGCACCGGGGAGCTGTTTTTT; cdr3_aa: CASSSSGGTGELFF
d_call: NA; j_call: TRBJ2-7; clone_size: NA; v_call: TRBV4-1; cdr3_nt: TGCGCCAGCAGCCAAGAGACAGTCTACGAGCAGTACTTC; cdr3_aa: CASSQETVYEQYF
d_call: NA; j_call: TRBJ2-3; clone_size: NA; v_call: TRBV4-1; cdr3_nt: TGCGCCAGCAGCCATTATCCTAGCCGGGATATTCTCACAGATACGCAGTATTTT; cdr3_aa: CASSHYPSRDILTDTQYF
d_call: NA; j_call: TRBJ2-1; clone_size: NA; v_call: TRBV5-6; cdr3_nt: TGTGCCAGCAGCTTGCCTGAAACCTACAATGAGCAGTTCTTC; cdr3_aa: CASSLPETYNEQFF
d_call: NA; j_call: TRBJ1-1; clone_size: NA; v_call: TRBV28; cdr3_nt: TGTGCCAGCAGTTTAGGCCCGGGGACCGCGGCTCCTGAAGCTTTCTTT; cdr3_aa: CASSLGPGTAAPEAFF
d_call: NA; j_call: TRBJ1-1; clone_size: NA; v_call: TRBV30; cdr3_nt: TGTGCCTGGAGTTGGGGGGCCACTGAAGCTTTCTTT; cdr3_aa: CAWSWGATEAFF